A single sample is the source of the 21 T cell receptor beta chains below, sequenced in a study of T cells in narcolepsy (dated by TCRdb to between 2017 and 2018). The library was generated by the immunoSEQ multiplex PCR assay. The clones in this table, taken by TCRdb from immuneACCESS, are in-frame only. Not every clone is retained; where verified, under half of the shortfall comes from an unresolved V gene, and the cause of the rest is unknown. The sample data list tens of thousands of clones, and under 85% of these were observed just once. Around 1.3% of the sample is held by the ten biggest clonotypes. Input material: CD45RA- memory CD4+ T cells from PBMCs. This specimen's cell subset or site label, per the study, means: memory T cells sorted ex vivo from peripheral blood. These receptors all stem from a human donor with narcolepsy.

The chain recombines TRBV5-4 with TRBJ1-1; D call uncertain. The germline gives CDR1 SGHNT, CDR2 YYREEE (reference sequence). The V and J ends lost 0 bases and 0 bases respectively, with 12 bases between them. This CDR3 comprises 16 residues. The CDR3 sequence: CASSLGAGRMNTEAFF. The CDR3 nucleotides are TGTGCCAGCAGCTTGGGGGCGGGGAGGATGAACACTGAAGCTTTCTTT.

The chain is built from TRBV6-1 and TRBJ1-2; possible D gene TRBD1, 5 bases. V was shortened by 7 bases and J by 4 bases, with 13 bases between the two germline ends. This CDR3 has 13 amino acids. Per the germline V gene, CDR1 is MNHNS and CDR2 is SASEGT. For the CDR3, the DNA is TGTGCCAGCACCATCAGGGTAGGCTATGGCTACACCTTC. Translated: CASTIRVGYGYTF.

The chain is built from TRBV10-3 and TRBJ2-7, with TRBD2 as a possible D gene (5 bases). CDR1 and CDR2 (germline): ENHRY, SYGVKD. Trimming took off 6 bases at V and 7 bases at J, with 13 bases between the two ends. The CDR3 totals 12 residues. For the CDR3, the DNA is TGTGCCATCAGGGGAGTCAAAGGGGAGCAGTACGTC. Residues: CAIRGVKGEQYV.

The chain carries TRBV28 and TRBJ1-5, with unresolved D. Germline values: CDR1 MDHEN, CDR2 SYDVKM. V lost 3 bases, J lost 7 bases, and 13 bases lay in between. The CDR3 has 14 residues. CDR3 sequence: CASSLATPGQPQHF. The CDR3 bases are TGTGCCAGCAGTTTGGCGACTCCGGGGCAGCCCCAGCATTTT. The whole variable domain, filled in from reference TRBV28 and TRBJ1-5, reads DVKVTQSSRYLVKRTGEKVFLECVQDMDHENMFWYRQDPGLGLRLIYFSYDVKMKEKGDIPEGYSVSREKKERFSLILESASTNQTSMYLCASSLATPGQPQHFGDGTRLSIL.

The chain uses TRBV5-1 and TRBJ1-5; 7 nucleotides line up with TRBD1. CDR1 and CDR2 from the germline V gene are SGHRS and YFSETQ. The CDR3 is 17 residues long. Unmatched junction bases numbered 18, after V lost 3 bases and J lost 9 bases. The CDR3 sequence: CASSSAGGGGRVGPQHF. The CDR3 DNA reads as TGCGCCAGCAGCTCGGCCGGAGGGGGCGGCCGGGTAGGGCCCCAGCATTTT.

The genes are TRBV9 and TRBJ2-2; TRBD2 is a possible D gene (6 bases). Germline CDR1 reads SGDLS; CDR2 reads YYNGEE. CDR3 length: 15 residues. The germline V and J ends were trimmed by 2 bases and 1 base, with 9 bases remaining between them. Here the CDR3 DNA reads TGTGCCAGCAGCGTTGGCGGGGTGAACACCGGGGAGCTGTTTTTT. Its protein is CASSVGGVNTGELFF.

The chain links TRBV2 to TRBJ2-5; no firm D call. Germline values: CDR1 SNHLY, CDR2 FYNNEI. The CDR3 has 11 amino acids. The V and J ends lost 2 bases and 2 bases respectively, with 0 bases between them. The chain's CDR3 is CASSEQETQYF. Here the CDR3 DNA reads TGTGCCAGCAGTGAACAAGAGACCCAGTACTTC.

The chain has TRBV29-1 and TRBJ1-2, with D tentatively TRBD1 (5 bases). The CDR3 extends over 14 amino acids. The V end lost 2 bases, the J end lost 4 bases, and 14 bases lay between the germline ends. The V gene's germline CDR1 is SQVTM and CDR2 ANQGSEA. In nucleotides, the CDR3 is TGCAGCGTTGAAAGTGGTCAGGGCTTCTATGGCTACACCTTC. As protein: CSVESGQGFYGYTF. Using reference TRBV29-1 and TRBJ1-2 for the parts outside the CDR3, the full variable domain is SAVISQKPSRDICQRGTSLTIQCQVDSQVTMMFWYRQQPGQSLTLIATANQGSEATYESGFVIDKFPISRPNLTFSTLTVSNMSPEDSSIYLCSVESGQGFYGYTFGSGTRLTVV.

This chain connects TRBV18 to TRBJ1-4, with 7 nucleotides matching TRBD1. This CDR3 region has 16 residues. The V gene's germline CDR1 is KGHSH and CDR2 LQKENI. V was clipped by 0 bases and J by 5 bases; unmatched bases: 6. The CDR3 nucleotides read TGTGCCAGCTCACCACCGGGGAGGGGACAGAATGAAAAACTGTTTTTT. Its protein is CASSPPGRGQNEKLFF.

CDR3 nucleotide sequence: TGTGCCAGCAGACCTGGGACTAGCGCTGGCGAGCAGTACTTC. As protein: CASRPGTSAGEQYF. The V call is TRBV28, the J call TRBJ2-7, with 10 bases lining up with TRBD2. V lost 6 bases and J lost 6; bases outside the gene matches: 8. Germline CDR1 and CDR2: MDHEN and SYDVKM. The CDR3 totals 14 residues.

This clone appeared a few times. The chain has TRBV19 and TRBJ1-4; 11 bases are shared with TRBD1. Looked up from germline, CDR1 is LNHDA and CDR2 is SQIVND (reference sequence). The J segment lost 10 bases and the V segment lost 11 bases, leaving 12 bases of the junction unmatched. The CDR3 extends over 14 amino acids. The CDR3 is CASEPGQGVGKLFF. CDR3 nucleotide sequence: TGTGCCTCCGAGCCGGGACAGGGGGTCGGAAAACTGTTTTTT.

This clone was recorded only once. The rearrangement links TRBV2 to TRBJ1-5; D is uncertain. Trimming took off 2 bases at V and 14 bases at J, with 19 bases between the two ends. The germline CDR1 and CDR2 sequences are SNHLY and FYNNEI. The CDR3 has 14 amino acids. As DNA, the CDR3 is TGTGCCAGCAGTGAAATGGCCGGGTCAGGATTTAAGCATTTT. This sequence encodes CASSEMAGSGFKHF.

DNA for the CDR3: TGTGCCAGCATGCTGTGGGGCTATAATTCACCCCTCCACTTT. It yields the protein CASMLWGYNSPLHF. The V call is TRBV5-6, the J call TRBJ1-6, with D unresolved. The V gene lost 6 bases and the J gene lost 3 bases, with 10 bases spanning the gap. This CDR3 contains 14 residues. Germline CDR1 is SGHDT and CDR2 is YYEEEE.

The J gene is TRBJ1-1, the V gene TRBV12-5, with D tentatively TRBD1 (5 bases). Per the germline V gene, CDR1 is LGHNT and CDR2 is FRNRAP. Trimming shortened V by 1 base and J by 1 base, and 7 bases separated the two germline ends. There are 14 residues in the CDR3. CDR3: CASGLGDRNTEAFF. CDR3 in DNA: TGTGCTAGTGGTTTGGGAGACAGGAACACTGAAGCTTTCTTT.

The V gene is TRBV6-5, the J gene TRBJ2-5, with D uncertain. This CDR3 is 14 amino acids long. The V end was cut by 1 base, the J end by 2 bases, with 8 bases between. Germline V gene data show CDR1 as MNHEY and CDR2 as SVGAGI. CDR3 loop: CASSYLGKQETQYF. In nucleotides, the CDR3 is TGTGCCAGCAGTTACTTGGGAAAACAAGAGACCCAGTACTTC.

This sequence joins TRBV28 and TRBJ1-4, with D unresolved. Trimming took off 4 bases at V and 15 bases at J, with 15 bases between the two ends. CDR3 size: 12 residues. CDR1 is MDHEN and CDR2 is SYDVKM in the germline V gene. The CDR3, as DNA: TGTGCCAGCAGTTCTGGGGTCCGGGTCGTGTTTTTT. This gives the protein CASSSGVRVVFF.

The V gene is TRBV19, the J gene TRBJ1-4; tentatively, D is TRBD1 (6 bases). The germline gives CDR1 LNHDA, CDR2 SQIVND (reference sequence). V shed 5 bases and J shed 0 bases, with 19 bases lying between them. The length of the CDR3 is 18 residues. CDR3 region: CASSSQTGGVATNEKLFF. CDR3 coding DNA: TGTGCCAGTAGTTCACAGACAGGAGGAGTGGCAACTAATGAAAAACTGTTTTTT.

The chain carries TRBV7-9 and TRBJ1-2; D remains unclear. Germline CDR1 is SEHNR and CDR2 is FQNEAQ (reference sequence). V lost 3 bases and J 4 bases, leaving 12 bases between the germline ends. The CDR3 runs 14 residues. The DNA of the CDR3 is TGTGCCAGCAGCTTGGCTGGAATCTTCTATGGCTACACCTTC. It yields the protein CASSLAGIFYGYTF.

J is TRBJ1-1 and V is TRBV6-5; D possibly corresponds to TRBD1 (6 bases). CDR1 MNHEY and CDR2 SVGAGI come from the germline V gene. CDR3 length equals 14 residues. V was shortened by 6 bases and J by 0 bases, with 11 bases between the two germline ends. The DNA of the CDR3 is TGTGCCAGCAGCCCGACAGGCATGAACACTGAAGCTTTCTTT. Amino acids: CASSPTGMNTEAFF.

The chain links TRBV4-2 to TRBJ1-3; TRBD1 aligns across 7 bases. V shed 1 base, J shed 8 bases, and the junction held 8 bases outside the gene matches. This CDR3 comprises 15 residues. Germline assignment: CDR1 LGHNA and CDR2 YNFKEQ. The CDR3 nucleotides read TGTGCCAGCAGCCAAGGAGAAGGGGGCGGATACACCATATATTTT. Its translation: CASSQGEGGGYTIYF.

The gene calls are TRBV6-5 and TRBJ2-7, with D tentatively TRBD1 (6 bases). Germline V CDR1 and CDR2: MNHEY, SVGAGI. V was pared by 8 bases and J by 1 base, with 15 bases between. The CDR3 extends over 14 amino acids. CDR3 in DNA: TGTGCCAGCCTCGTCGCACAGGGTTCCTACGAGCAGTACTTC. The encoded protein is CASLVAQGSYEQYF.